This T cell receptor beta chain was captured by sequencing in a study of shared clonotypes between healthy human individuals. Background on the study: Those who served as donors were a couple of women and three men between the ages of 18 and 49.

TCRdb's table, derived via immunoSEQ multiplex PCR, lists solely in-frame clones and lacks some. The table includes under 1,100,000 clones, about 74% detected once. Study observations and caveats: Among donors, clonotype sharing was expected to be affected by sequencing depth. Naive CD4 clonotypes overlapped across a few donors at 4.5% to 5.5%.

About this clone itself: Its antigen is not known.

The receptor was isolated from a man aged 18 to 30 in good health. The material sequenced was memory CD4+ T cells sorted from blood. Described subset: CD45RA-negative fraction.

CDR3 loop: CASSPGGPYSEKLFF. Here the CDR3 DNA reads TGTGCCAGCTCACCGGGTGGCCCGTATTCGGAAAAACTGTTTTTT. V gene TRBV18 combines with J gene TRBJ1-4; D is ambiguous. The germline V and J ends were trimmed by 3 bases and 8 bases, with 16 bases remaining between them. The CDR3 has 15 residues. CDR1 and CDR2 from the germline V gene are KGHSH and LQKENI.